The T cell receptor beta chain under discussion was sequenced for a study of cytomegalovirus exposure and HLA in healthy donors. With regard to this clone: Antigen specificity is unknown.

Unrecorded immune exposure was likely among donors, who were nominally healthy when sampled. PCR amplification relied on 60 Vbeta primers (plus 13 Jbeta primers). This table comes from immunoSEQ multiplex PCR, and its TCRdb copy is limited to in-frame clones, with some not included. The top ten hold 0.63% of the sample, which has hundreds of thousands of clones, over 65% seen once. Findings and limits, study-wide: Reportedly, cytomegalovirus status was diagnosed with high sensitivity and specificity.

Sequencing was performed on PBMCs. The TCR was taken from a man aged 18 to 29 in good health and CMV-seronegative.

The CDR3, as DNA: TGTGCCAGCAGCTTGGGGGGAGCGGGAGGGCCCTACAATGAGCAGTTCTTC. As protein: CASSLGGAGGPYNEQFF. The chain joins TRBV5-4 to TRBJ2-1; 10 nucleotides line up with TRBD2. The trim removed 0 bases at V and 2 bases at J, leaving 5 bases unmatched. The CDR3 is made up of 17 amino acids. The germline V gene has CDR1 SGHNT and CDR2 YYREEE (reference sequence). The variable domain in full, with the rest retrieved from reference TRBV5-4 and TRBJ2-1, is ETGVTQSPTHLIKTRGQQVTLRCSSQSGHNTVSWYQQALGQGPQFIFQYYREEENGRGNFPPRFSGLQFPNYSSELNVNALELDDSALYLCASSLGGAGGPYNEQFFGPGTRLTVL.